The subject of this entry is one T cell receptor (beta chain). The data stem from a study of preoperative IRX-2 immunotherapy in early breast cancer. Measured with immunoSEQ multiplex PCR; TCRdb has only the in-frame clones, and not every one. This sample has tens of thousands of clones; roughly four fifths occur once, and the top ten carry approximately 1.5%. The treatment is: preoperative locoregional IRX-2 cytokine immunotherapy. Samples came from a phase Ib trial of preoperative locoregional IRX-2 cytokine immunotherapy. V lost 10 bases and J 2 bases, leaving 11 bases between the germline ends. The germline V gene encodes CDR1 MDHEN and CDR2 SYDVKM. The CDR3 has 12 residues.

The sequencing here drew on lymph node tissue, taken after IRX-2 immunotherapy. V usage is TRBV28 and J usage is TRBJ1-2; possible D gene TRBD1, 5 bases. The receptor comes from a human donor with breast cancer. As DNA, the CDR3 is TGTGCCACAACTTCAGGGAACTATGGCTACACCTTC. Translated: CATTSGNYGYTF.